These 27 T cell receptor beta chains were sequenced from one sample in a study of cytomegalovirus exposure and HLA in healthy donors. Clones were read by immunoSEQ multiplex PCR, and TCRdb kept only the in-frame ones, dropping some. There are 150,000 to 200,000 clones in the sample; around nine tenths occur only once, and 2% to 2.5% lies in the top ten. Sequences were obtained from PBMCs. Source of these receptors: a woman aged 18-29 years in good health and CMV-seronegative.

The chain is built from TRBV9 and TRBJ2-7, with D possibly being TRBD1 (5 bases). The length of the CDR3 is 13 residues. CDR1 SGDLS and CDR2 YYNGEE come from the germline V gene. V was shortened by 2 bases and J by 6 bases, with 12 bases between the two germline ends. The chain's CDR3 is CASSVLAQGEQYF. CDR3 nucleotides: TGTGCCAGCAGCGTTCTCGCCCAGGGCGAGCAGTACTTC.

The rearrangement uses TRBV18 and TRBJ1-5; a possible D gene is TRBD1 (6 bases). Trimming left V 4 bases short and J 6 bases short, with 13 bases between. Germline CDR1 and CDR2: KGHSH and LQKENI. The CDR3 totals 14 residues. The CDR3 region has the DNA TGTGCCAGCTCACGTGCAGGGGACGGTCAGCCCCAGCATTTT. Residues: CASSRAGDGQPQHF.

The chain couples TRBV4-1 to TRBJ2-5; the match to TRBD1 covers 9 bases. V trimming: 8 bases; J trimming: 3 bases; junction bases outside the gene matches: 10. The CDR3 has 15 amino acids. From germline, CDR1 is MGHRA and CDR2 YSYEKL. The CDR3: CASFGGQGREETQYF. CDR3 DNA sequence: TGCGCCAGCTTCGGAGGACAGGGGAGGGAAGAGACCCAGTACTTC.

The V and J genes are TRBV2 and TRBJ2-7, with TRBD1 matching over 8 bases. V was pared by 6 bases and J by 3 bases, with 7 bases of the junction left unmatched. This CDR3 is 14 amino acids long. Looked up from germline, CDR1 is SNHLY and CDR2 is FYNNEI. CDR3 bases: TGTGCCAGCAGGCGGACAGGGAGTCTCTACGAGCAGTACTTC. Its translation is CASRRTGSLYEQYF.

The chain combines TRBV9 with TRBJ2-3; 10 bases agree with TRBD1. Losses at the gene ends were 3 bases for V and 6 bases for J; bases not matched to a gene: 7. The V gene's germline CDR1 is SGDLS and CDR2 YYNGEE. CDR3 length equals 15 residues. CDR3 residues: CASSGLTGGSDTQYF. The CDR3 DNA follows: TGTGCCAGCAGCGGATTGACAGGGGGCTCGGATACGCAGTATTTT.

This chain uses TRBV6-1 with TRBJ2-1, with 7 bases matching TRBD2. The CDR3 sequence is 13 residues long. Germline V CDR1 and CDR2: MNHNS, SASEGT. J lost 5 bases, V lost 6 bases, and 4 bases had no gene match. CDR3 sequence (DNA): TGTGCCAGCAGGGGGGGGGTAAACAATGAGCAGTTCTTC. Translating gives CASRGGVNNEQFF.

This clone has a single count. The chain uses TRBV5-1 and TRBJ1-1; possibly TRBD1 for D (5 bases). The V and J ends lost 4 bases and 1 base respectively, with 14 bases between them. Per germline, CDR1 SGHRS and CDR2 YFSETQ. The CDR3 contains 15 residues. CDR3 loop: CASSPPTAGNTEAFF. The CDR3 nucleotides are TGCGCCAGCAGCCCCCCGACAGCCGGGAACACTGAAGCTTTCTTT.

The chain combines TRBV15 with TRBJ2-1, with D perhaps matching TRBD2 (7 bases). The germline V and J ends were trimmed by 2 bases and 9 bases, with 14 bases remaining between them. This CDR3 is 14 amino acids long. Germline CDR1 and CDR2: LNHNV and YYDKDF (reference sequence). CDR3 amino acids: CATSRKGGVGEQFF. The CDR3 nucleotides are TGTGCCACCAGCAGAAAAGGGGGGGTGGGTGAGCAGTTCTTC.

The V and J genes are TRBV18 and TRBJ2-4; D remains unclear. Germline CDR1 reads KGHSH; CDR2 reads LQKENI. Trimming left V 4 bases short and J 0 bases short, with 7 bases between. This CDR3 is built from 14 residues. This chain's CDR3 is CASSRVLAKNIQYF. The CDR3 nucleotides are TGTGCCAGCTCACGAGTACTAGCCAAAAACATTCAGTACTTC.

The chain employs TRBV4-1 and TRBJ1-3; D possibly corresponds to TRBD1 (6 bases). The CDR3 spans 18 residues. CDR1 is MGHRA, CDR2 YSYEKL, per germline. V was pared by 1 base and J by 5 bases, with 21 bases between. The DNA for the CDR3 is TGCGCCAGCAGCCAAGTCCCAGCCTCAGGGGAAGTACGAAACACCATATATTTT. Its protein is CASSQVPASGEVRNTIYF.

V and J are TRBV7-2 and TRBJ2-7; D possibly corresponds to TRBD2 (7 bases). V was shortened by 2 bases and J by 2 bases, with 10 bases between the two germline ends. The CDR3 length is 14 residues. Per germline, CDR1 SGHTA and CDR2 FQGNSA. The CDR3: CASSLRGAAYEQYF. CDR3 bases: TGTGCCAGCAGCTTACGGGGGGCCGCCTACGAGCAGTACTTC.

This chain connects TRBV29-1 to TRBJ2-3, with D possibly being TRBD2 (5 bases). CDR1 SQVTM and CDR2 ANQGSEA come from the germline V gene. V lost 3 bases, J lost 4 bases, and 5 bases lay in between. This CDR3 spans 11 amino acids. The CDR3 is CSVEEADTQYF. The DNA of the CDR3 is TGCAGCGTTGAGGAGGCAGATACGCAGTATTTT.

The V and J genes are TRBV7-3 and TRBJ2-7, with D possibly being TRBD1 (6 bases). Trimming cost V 7 bases and J 0 bases, with 19 bases left between them. CDR3 length equals 16 residues. CDR1 and CDR2 (germline): SGHTA, FQGTGA. CDR3 protein: CASNPTDSYVSYEQYF. Written as DNA, the CDR3 is TGTGCCAGCAACCCAACGGACAGTTACGTCTCCTACGAGCAGTACTTC.

This clone occurred once. The chain combines TRBV20-1 with TRBJ2-7; 7 bases match TRBD1. The germline V gene encodes CDR1 DFQATT and CDR2 SNEGSKA (reference sequence). Losses at the gene ends were 5 bases for V and 9 bases for J; bases not matched to a gene: 7. The CDR3 loop spans 11 amino acids. CDR3 protein: CSAGDSARQYF. The CDR3, as DNA: TGCAGTGCTGGGGACAGCGCTCGGCAGTACTTC.

The CDR3 DNA sequence: TGCGCCAGCTTTGAGACAGGGGGAGCGGAGACCCAGTACTTC. Its protein is CASFETGGAETQYF. This chain links TRBV5-1 with TRBJ2-5, with 9 nucleotides matching TRBD1. CDR3 size: 14 residues. The V gene end was trimmed by 7 bases and the J gene end by 5 bases; junction bases not matched to a gene: 9. Germline V gene sequence: CDR1 SGHRS, CDR2 YFSETQ.

CDR3: CASSLSKGTSGMWKETQYF. The CDR3 nucleotides read TGCGCCAGCAGCTTGTCTAAAGGGACTAGCGGGATGTGGAAAGAGACCCAGTACTTC. The chain has TRBV5-1 and TRBJ2-5; 13 bases are a match to TRBD2. Germline values: CDR1 SGHRS, CDR2 YFSETQ. The CDR3 is 19 residues long. The V gene end was trimmed by 1 base and the J gene end by 3 bases; junction bases not matched to a gene: 12.

The chain couples TRBV9 to TRBJ2-3; D is perhaps TRBD1 (6 bases). The CDR3 covers 14 residues. CDR1 is SGDLS and CDR2 is YYNGEE in the germline V gene. V lost 6 bases to trimming and J lost 5 bases, with 16 bases between them. The chain's CDR3 is CASNEAVRGDTQYF. CDR3 DNA: TGTGCCAGCAACGAGGCGGTCAGGGGAGATACGCAGTATTTT. The full variable domain, with the rest looked up from reference TRBV9 and TRBJ2-3, is DSGVTQTPKHLITATGQRVTLRCSPRSGDLSVYWYQQSLDQGLQFLIQYYNGEERAKGNILERFSAQQFPDLHSELNLSSLELGDSALYFCASNEAVRGDTQYFGPGTRLTVL.

The chain couples TRBV18 to TRBJ2-1, with D tentatively TRBD2 (5 bases). Trimming stripped 2 bases from V and 4 bases from J, with 12 bases between. CDR1 KGHSH and CDR2 LQKENI come from the germline V gene. The CDR3 runs 15 residues. The CDR3 DNA reads TGTGCCAGCTCACCAACAGAGGGCGTTTACAATGAGCAGTTCTTC. This sequence encodes CASSPTEGVYNEQFF.

The chain recombines TRBV5-1 with TRBJ1-1; 8 bases are a match to TRBD1. Trimming cost V 3 bases and J 0 bases; bases outside gene matches: 13. The CDR3 extends over 18 amino acids. CDR1 and CDR2 from the germline V gene are SGHRS and YFSETQ. CDR3 amino acids: CASSSPRTGRGVNTEAFF. CDR3 DNA sequence: TGCGCCAGCAGCTCCCCTCGGACAGGGAGAGGGGTGAACACTGAAGCTTTCTTT.

The chain carries TRBV11-2 and TRBJ2-7; 12 bases align to TRBD2. The CDR3 is 13 residues long. From germline, CDR1 is SGHAT and CDR2 FQNNGV. The V and J ends lost 5 bases and 7 bases, in that order; junction bases with no gene match: 3. CDR3 in DNA: TGTGCCAGCAGCCGCGGGACTAGCGGGGAGCAGTACTTC. Its translation is CASSRGTSGEQYF. Filled out from reference TRBV11-2 and TRBJ2-7, the complete variable domain reads EAGVAQSPRYKIIEKRQSVAFWCNPISGHATLYWYQQILGQGPKLLIQFQNNGVVDDSQLPKDRFSAERLKGVDSTLKIQPAKLEDSAVYLCASSRGTSGEQYFGPGTRLTVT.

The V and J genes are TRBV30 and TRBJ1-2; possible D gene TRBD1, 6 bases. This CDR3 region has 20 residues. V gave up 0 bases and J gave up 0 bases, with 26 bases separating them. Germline-derived CDR1 and CDR2 are GTSNPN and SVGIG (reference sequence). CDR3 protein: CAWSVNRVFGGARTNYGYTF. The CDR3 region has the DNA TGTGCCTGGAGTGTTAATAGAGTTTTTGGGGGGGCGCGGACTAACTATGGCTACACCTTC. The complete variable domain, with remaining parts taken from reference TRBV30 and TRBJ1-2, reads SQTIHQWPATLVQPVGSPLSLECTVEGTSNPNLYWYRQAAGRGLQLLFYSVGIGQISSEVPQNLSASRPQDRQFILSSKKLLLSDSGFYLCAWSVNRVFGGARTNYGYTFGSGTRLTVV.

This chain connects TRBV20-1 to TRBJ2-2; D is unclear. The CDR3 has 11 residues. CDR1 and CDR2 from the germline V gene are DFQATT and SNEGSKA (reference sequence). The CDR3 loop reads CSVVNTGELFF. The CDR3, as DNA: TGCAGCGTTGTGAACACCGGGGAGCTGTTTTTT.

The V and J genes are TRBV12-5 and TRBJ1-6, with D uncertain. The CDR3 is 15 residues long. Trimming took off 6 bases at V and 0 bases at J, with 9 bases between the two ends. Germline V gene sequence: CDR1 LGHNT, CDR2 FRNRAP. CDR3 sequence (DNA): TGTGCTAGTGGCTCCCTAGGCTCCTATAATTCACCCCTCCACTTT. It specifies CASGSLGSYNSPLHF.

The V and J genes are TRBV15 and TRBJ2-2, with 10 bases matching TRBD2. Germline CDR1 and CDR2: LNHNV and YYDKDF (reference sequence). This CDR3 comprises 17 residues. J was trimmed by 5 bases and V by 0 bases; bases with no gene match: 6. In DNA form, the CDR3 reads TGTGCCACCAGCAGAGATATTGCTAGCGGGAGTACCGGGGAGCTGTTTTTT. This gives the protein CATSRDIASGSTGELFF.

The chain employs TRBV2 and TRBJ1-1; D is unresolved. The CDR3 runs to 14 residues. CDR1 is SNHLY, CDR2 FYNNEI, per germline. Between the trimmed V and J ends, which lost 7 bases and 4 bases, there was a span of 16 bases. CDR3 nucleotide sequence: TGTGCCAGCAAACTCGGGGTGGCCGGCACTGAAGCTTTCTTT. This gives the protein CASKLGVAGTEAFF.

This clone was seen just once. V gene TRBV6-4 combines with J gene TRBJ2-3, with 10 bases that match TRBD2. The trim removed 3 bases at V and 0 bases at J, leaving 3 bases unmatched. In germline, CDR1 is MRHNA, CDR2 SNTAGT. The CDR3 consists of 16 residues. CDR3 nucleotide sequence: TGTGCCAGCAGTGATGCTAGCGGGGGAAGCACAGATACGCAGTATTTT. Translation: CASSDASGGSTDTQYF.

The rearrangement links TRBV5-1 to TRBJ2-7; D gene uncertain. This CDR3 is built from 16 residues. The V and J ends lost 0 bases and 2 bases respectively, with 15 bases between them. Germline CDR1 reads SGHRS; CDR2 reads YFSETQ. The CDR3 spells CASSLAPLHLTYEQYF. As DNA, the CDR3 is TGCGCCAGCAGCTTGGCACCGCTCCACTTAACCTACGAGCAGTACTTC.